The clone carrying this T cell receptor (beta chain) has a handful of counts. What it binds is not known. Each TCR beta library was made by quantitative 5'-RACE that incorporated molecular barcodes. MiXCR, applied by TCRdb to the 5' RACE reads, yields one record per CDR3 protein. The sample lists more than 250,000 distinct CDR3 sequences, around a tenth occurring once. This entry comes from a study of CD8 T cells in ankylosing spondylitis. Study conclusions and caveats: It was reported that disease-linked clones were significantly enriched in matched ankylosing spondylitis synovial fluid. Seven to nine highly homologous variants made up a TCR beta motif that seemed to typify ankylosing spondylitis blood. Earlier reports found some motif variants in synovial fluid and blood in reactive arthritis.

V trimming: 4 bases; J trimming: 8 bases; junction bases outside the gene matches: 10. This CDR3 spans 15 amino acids. The V gene's germline CDR1 is LGHNA and CDR2 YSLEER. The receptor's source is a female donor with ankylosing spondylitis or in good health (not recorded which). This chain uses TRBV4-3 with TRBJ2-7; 11 bases agree with TRBD2. Sequences were obtained from blood, either unsorted or a sorted T cell fraction (not recorded which). The chain's CDR3 is CASSLIAGGPEKQYF. The CDR3 DNA reads TGCGCCAGCAGCCTTATAGCGGGAGGGCCGGAGAAGCAGTACTTC.